A selection of T cell receptor beta chains follows, all from one sample in a study of blood T cells in healthy people across ages. Via MiXCR, TCRdb re-called the 5' RACE reads, giving one row per CDR3 protein. The sample yields around 820,000 distinct CDR3 sequences, 25% seen once. This same sample was also taken into another study, of T cells of mothers and their children.

Sequenced input: blood. These receptors all come from a boy younger than 18 in good health. CDR3s include the opening cysteine and the closing phenylalanine or tryptophan. The order of the fields is J gene, V gene, D gene, clone size, CDR3 protein, CDR3 DNA. A D gene is named only where the DNA matches it firmly. Rows give clone size only sometimes, using once, few, many, or a class for an expanded clone.

J: TRBJ1-5; V: TRBV20-1; D: NA; size: NA; CDR3: CSALGQGTTNQPQHF; DNA: TGCAGTGCCCTTGGTCAGGGAACGACCAATCAGCCCCAGCATTTT
J: TRBJ1-4; V: TRBV7-9; D: NA; size: NA; CDR3: CASSRSSPNEKLFF; DNA: TGTGCCAGCAGCCGTTCCTCCCCAAACGAAAAACTGTTTTTT
J: TRBJ2-1; V: TRBV20-1; D: TRBD1; size: NA; CDR3: CSADRTIGEQFF; DNA: TGCAGTGCGGACAGGACAATTGGGGAGCAGTTCTTC
J: TRBJ2-2; V: TRBV29-1; D: NA; size: NA; CDR3: CSVDSNTGELFF; DNA: TGCAGCGTTGACTCGAACACCGGGGAGCTGTTTTTT
J: TRBJ2-7; V: TRBV19; D: NA; size: few; CDR3: CASSITDTYEQYF; DNA: TGTGCCAGTAGTATAACTGACACCTACGAGCAGTACTTC
J: TRBJ2-5; V: TRBV20-1; D: NA; size: NA; CDR3: CSAYSLSGESFETQYF; DNA: TGCAGTGCTTATTCCCTCTCCGGAGAAAGCTTTGAGACCCAGTACTTC
J: TRBJ2-7; V: TRBV7-3; D: TRBD2; size: few; CDR3: CASSPGLAGGDRYF; DNA: TGTGCCAGCAGCCCGGGACTAGCGGGAGGGGACCGGTACTTC
J: TRBJ2-5; V: TRBV7-9; D: NA; size: NA; CDR3: CASSLEELKETQYF; DNA: TGTGCCAGCAGCTTAGAAGAGCTTAAAGAGACCCAGTACTTC
J: TRBJ2-2; V: TRBV7-2; D: TRBD1; size: NA; CDR3: CASSLATGGVTGELFF; DNA: TGTGCCAGCAGCTTAGCGACAGGGGGGGTCACCGGGGAGCTGTTTTTT
J: TRBJ2-1; V: TRBV6-5; D: NA; size: few; CDR3: CTSSTRQNNEQFF; DNA: TGTACCAGCAGTACCAGACAGAACAATGAGCAGTTCTTC
J: TRBJ2-5; V: TRBV29-1; D: NA; size: NA; CDR3: CSAEWGLGETQYF; DNA: TGCAGCGCCGAATGGGGGCTGGGTGAGACCCAGTACTTC
J: TRBJ2-7; V: TRBV4-1; D: NA; size: NA; CDR3: CASSQDRDKSYEQYF; DNA: TGCGCCAGCAGCCAGGACCGGGACAAGTCCTACGAGCAGTACTTC
J: TRBJ2-7; V: TRBV7-6; D: TRBD1; size: few; CDR3: CASSPPMGQGNYYEQYF; DNA: TGTGCCAGCAGCCCTCCAATGGGACAGGGCAACTACTACGAGCAGTACTTC
J: TRBJ2-3; V: TRBV6-2/TRBV6-3; D: NA; size: NA; CDR3: CASSYDGGDLMDTQYF; DNA: TGTGCCAGCAGTTACGACGGGGGAGACCTAATGGATACGCAGTATTTT
J: TRBJ2-5; V: TRBV7-9; D: NA; size: NA; CDR3: CASSSHRETQYF; DNA: TGTGCCAGCAGCTCCCATCGGGAGACCCAGTACTTC
J: TRBJ1-2; V: TRBV14; D: NA; size: NA; CDR3: CASSQKTFRNNYGYTF; DNA: TGTGCCAGCAGCCAAAAGACATTTAGGAATAACTATGGCTACACCTTC
J: TRBJ2-1; V: TRBV6-2/TRBV6-3; D: TRBD2; size: NA; CDR3: CASSYSNRLAGTNEQFF; DNA: TGTGCCAGCAGTTACTCGAACCGGCTAGCGGGGACGAATGAGCAGTTCTTC
J: TRBJ1-5; V: TRBV15; D: TRBD1; size: NA; CDR3: CATSRAGGQPQHF; DNA: TGTGCCACCAGCAGAGCAGGGGGTCAGCCCCAGCATTTT
J: TRBJ1-2; V: TRBV6-5; D: NA; size: few; CDR3: CASSYSRHSNYGYTF; DNA: TGTGCCAGCAGTTACTCTAGGCATTCCAACTATGGCTACACCTTC
J: TRBJ2-7; V: TRBV7-2; D: TRBD1; size: few; CDR3: CASSLSGTDPYEQYF; DNA: TGTGCCAGCAGCTTATCGGGGACAGATCCCTACGAGCAGTACTTC